The 25 T cell receptor beta chains below were found in one sample sequenced in a study of blood T cell repertoires in COVID-19. Sequencing was performed with immunoSEQ multiplex PCR; in TCRdb, only in-frame clones are kept and a portion is missing. This table has fewer than 200,000 clones, about four fifths appearing once. The sample taken for sequencing was peripheral blood. Every receptor here comes from an elderly woman with acute or convalescent COVID-19.

This clone was observed a few times. The V call is TRBV5-1, the J call TRBJ1-1; TRBD1 is a possible D gene (5 bases). V was clipped by 0 bases and J by 4 bases, with 10 bases between them. Germline CDR1 reads SGHRS; CDR2 reads YFSETQ. The CDR3 is 14 amino acids. The CDR3 DNA sequence: TGCGCCAGCAGCTTGGCCTCAGGGCCCACTGAAGCTTTCTTT. This gives the protein CASSLASGPTEAFF.

The chain links TRBV5-8 to TRBJ2-3; D is possibly TRBD2 (6 bases). Trimming took 0 bases from V and 0 from J, leaving 8 bases between them. CDR3 length equals 15 residues. Germline-derived CDR1 and CDR2 are SGHTS and YDEGEE. Written as DNA, the CDR3 is TGTGCCAGCAGCTTGGTCGGACTAAGCACAGATACGCAGTATTTT. Encoded protein: CASSLVGLSTDTQYF.

The chain employs TRBV9 and TRBJ1-1, with 7 positions matching TRBD1. The CDR3 covers 14 residues. Per the germline V gene, CDR1 is SGDLS and CDR2 is YYNGEE. Trimming at V came to 4 bases and at J to 1 base, leaving 4 bases not matched to a gene. CDR3 sequence: CASSFTGANTEAFF. The CDR3 DNA follows: TGTGCCAGCAGCTTCACAGGGGCGAACACTGAAGCTTTCTTT. Together with reference TRBV9 and TRBJ1-1, the CDR3 gives the full variable domain: DSGVTQTPKHLITATGQRVTLRCSPRSGDLSVYWYQQSLDQGLQFLIQYYNGEERAKGNILERFSAQQFPDLHSELNLSSLELGDSALYFCASSFTGANTEAFFGQGTRLTVV.

The genes are TRBV7-2 and TRBJ2-3; D perhaps matches TRBD2 (6 bases). Per germline, CDR1 SGHTA and CDR2 FQGNSA. This CDR3 spans 17 amino acids. Deletions cut 3 bases from V and 2 bases from J, with 18 bases between. CDR3 in DNA: TGTGCCAGCAGCTTGTTAGGGAGGCGGGCCTCCACAGATACGCAGTATTTT. This gives the protein CASSLLGRRASTDTQYF.

The rearrangement joins TRBV28 to TRBJ1-1, with D maybe TRBD1 (5 bases). Trimming cost V 7 bases and J 11 bases, with 17 bases left between them. The CDR3 totals 12 residues. CDR1 and CDR2 (germline): MDHEN, SYDVKM. This CDR3 is CASTWGQGLAFF. As DNA, the CDR3 is TGTGCCAGCACTTGGGGCCAAGGGTTGGCTTTCTTT.

The chain joins TRBV24-1 to TRBJ2-1; 7 bases match TRBD1. Germline V CDR1 and CDR2: KGHDR, SFDVKD. Germline trimming cut 4 bases from V and 7 bases from J; bases unmatched to any gene: 12. This CDR3 has 16 residues. The CDR3 DNA follows: TGTGCCACCAGTGACCACCGGGACAGCATAACTAATGAGCAGTTCTTC. It specifies CATSDHRDSITNEQFF.

The gene calls are TRBV5-1 and TRBJ2-1; 11 positions agree with TRBD2. Losses at the gene ends were 7 bases for V and 4 bases for J; bases not matched to a gene: 7. The germline gives CDR1 SGHRS, CDR2 YFSETQ. There are 15 residues in the CDR3. The DNA of the CDR3 is TGCGCCAGCTCCCCATTAGCGGGGGGGTACAATGAGCAGTTCTTC. Protein: CASSPLAGGYNEQFF. Together with reference TRBV5-1 and TRBJ2-1, the CDR3 gives the full variable domain: KAGVTQTPRYLIKTRGQQVTLSCSPISGHRSVSWYQQTPGQGLQFLFEYFSETQRNKGNFPGRFSGRQFSNSRSEMNVSTLELGDSALYLCASSPLAGGYNEQFFGPGTRLTVL.

The chain links TRBV6-2 or TRBV6-3 to TRBJ2-3; D call uncertain. CDR3 length: 17 amino acids. Germline lookup yields CDR1 MNHEY and CDR2 SVGEGT. Trimming took off 0 bases at V and 0 bases at J, with 13 bases between the two ends. CDR3 protein: CASSYSELPTSTDTQYF. In nucleotides, the CDR3 is TGTGCCAGCAGTTACTCTGAACTACCAACTAGCACAGATACGCAGTATTTT.

The gene calls are TRBV27 and TRBJ2-3; 14 bases are a match to TRBD2. CDR1 and CDR2 (germline): MNHEY, SMNVEV (reference sequence). The CDR3 is 16 residues long. With V trimmed by 8 bases and J by 6 bases, 10 bases remained unmatched. As DNA, the CDR3 is TGTGCCAGCCGGGGACTAGCGGGAGCCGGGTTCGATACGCAGTATTTT. Translation gives CASRGLAGAGFDTQYF.

The rearrangement uses TRBV4-3 and TRBJ1-4; 8 bases match TRBD1. Looked up from germline, CDR1 is LGHNA and CDR2 is YSLEER. CDR3 size: 16 residues. The V gene end was trimmed by 3 bases and the J gene end by 7 bases; junction bases not matched to a gene: 10. The CDR3 reads CASSQNGQGAVEKLFF. The CDR3 coding sequence is TGCGCCAGCAGCCAGAATGGGCAGGGGGCGGTTGAAAAACTGTTTTTT.

This sequence joins TRBV29-1 and TRBJ2-3; 8 bases align to TRBD2. There are 14 residues in the CDR3. CDR1 SQVTM and CDR2 ANQGSEA come from the germline V gene. The junction had 8 bases not matched to a gene; V was cut back by 4 bases and J by 5 bases. CDR3 residues: CSVVQRGPLDTQYF. Here the CDR3 DNA reads TGCAGCGTTGTCCAGCGGGGGCCCCTAGATACGCAGTATTTT.

The gene calls are TRBV28 and TRBJ1-5, with 7 bases matching TRBD1. V dropped 6 bases and J dropped 3; count of bases not matched to a gene: 5. Germline V gene lookup returns CDR1 MDHEN and CDR2 SYDVKM. This CDR3 is built from 14 residues. The CDR3 loop is CASSLGQVNQPQHF. In DNA form, the CDR3 reads TGTGCCAGCAGCCTCGGACAGGTCAATCAGCCCCAGCATTTT.

The CDR3 nucleotides are TGTGCCAGCAGTATACCGGGACAGCGGACTCAGTTCTTC. Residues: CASSIPGQRTQFF. V is TRBV6-5 and J is TRBJ2-1, with TRBD1 matching over 7 bases. Germline CDR1 and CDR2: MNHEY and SVGAGI. The CDR3 is 13 residues long. V was pared by 5 bases and J by 13 bases, with 11 bases of the junction left unmatched.

V and J are TRBV3-1 (or the pseudogene TRBV3-2) and TRBJ2-7; 7 bases line up with TRBD2. This CDR3 is built from 14 residues. Germline CDR1 reads LGHDT; CDR2 reads YNNKEL (reference sequence). Trimming at V came to 4 bases and at J to 2 bases, leaving 5 bases not matched to a gene. In DNA, the CDR3 is TGTGCCAGCAGCCTCGGACTAGTTGCCTACGAGCAGTACTTC. This translates into CASSLGLVAYEQYF.

The chain links TRBV6-5 to TRBJ1-1; no clear D gene. Trimming took off 2 bases at V and 5 bases at J, with 9 bases between the two ends. Germline V lookup: CDR1 MNHEY, CDR2 SVGAGI. The CDR3 totals 13 residues. The CDR3 DNA reads as TGTGCCAGCAGTTACAATCGGGTAACTGAAGCTTTCTTT. Translating gives CASSYNRVTEAFF.

This rearrangement joins TRBV7-8 to TRBJ1-3; 10 bases fit TRBD1. The trim removed 7 bases at V and 2 bases at J, leaving 5 bases unmatched. The germline CDR1 and CDR2 sequences are SGHVS and FQNEAQ. The CDR3 is 15 amino acids. CDR3 amino acids: CASTGTGVTGNTIYF. CDR3 bases: TGTGCCAGCACCGGGACAGGGGTCACTGGAAACACCATATATTTT. Full variable domain (remainder filled in from reference TRBV7-8 and TRBJ1-3): GAGVSQSPRYKVAKRGQDVALRCDPISGHVSLFWYQQALGQGPEFLTYFQNEAQLDKSGLPSDRFFAERPEGSVSTLKIQRTQQEDSAVYLCASTGTGVTGNTIYFGEGSWLTVV.

This chain connects TRBV6-5 to TRBJ2-7; 8 bases line up with TRBD1. The CDR3 runs to 15 residues. CDR1 and CDR2 (germline): MNHEY, SVGAGI. With V trimmed by 2 bases and J by 2 bases, 5 bases remained unmatched. CDR3 region: CASSYRDRSTYEQYF. CDR3 DNA: TGTGCCAGCAGTTACAGGGACAGGTCTACCTACGAGCAGTACTTC.

This chain links TRBV7-2 with TRBJ2-7; TRBD2 aligns across 10 bases. The ends lost 5 bases at V and 7 bases at J; junction bases unmatched: 8. The CDR3 spans 14 residues. The germline V gene encodes CDR1 SGHTA and CDR2 FQGNSA. For the CDR3, the DNA is TGTGCCAGCAGCCCCCCGGGACTAGCGATTGAGCAGTACTTC. Its translation: CASSPPGLAIEQYF.

The chain is built from TRBV2 and TRBJ1-1, with a possible D match to TRBD1 (5 bases). Trimming stripped 6 bases from V and 2 bases from J, with 10 bases between. The germline V gene has CDR1 SNHLY and CDR2 FYNNEI. This CDR3 spans 13 amino acids. CDR3 coding DNA: TGTGCCAGCAGCATAACAGGAAACACTGAAGCTTTCTTT. Its protein is CASSITGNTEAFF.

The chain links TRBV9 to TRBJ2-1; 11 nucleotides line up with TRBD2. The ends lost 2 bases at V and 2 bases at J; junction bases unmatched: 3. CDR3 length: 16 residues. Per germline, CDR1 SGDLS and CDR2 YYNGEE. The CDR3 DNA is TGTGCCAGCAGCGTCAATAGCGGGAGGGCCTACAATGAGCAGTTCTTC. This codes for CASSVNSGRAYNEQFF. The variable domain in full, with the rest retrieved from reference TRBV9 and TRBJ2-1, is DSGVTQTPKHLITATGQRVTLRCSPRSGDLSVYWYQQSLDQGLQFLIQYYNGEERAKGNILERFSAQQFPDLHSELNLSSLELGDSALYFCASSVNSGRAYNEQFFGPGTRLTVL.

V is TRBV27 and J is TRBJ1-5, with 9 bases identical to TRBD1. Germline assignment: CDR1 MNHEY and CDR2 SMNVEV (reference sequence). The CDR3 length is 14 residues. V shed 3 bases, J shed 9 bases, and the junction held 6 bases outside the gene matches. The chain's CDR3 is CASSFKTGGWPQHF. The CDR3 bases are TGTGCCAGCAGTTTTAAGACAGGGGGTTGGCCCCAGCATTTT.

The V and J genes are TRBV10-3 and TRBJ1-1; no reliable D call. V lost 3 bases, J lost 4 bases, and 15 bases lay in between. In germline, CDR1 is ENHRY, CDR2 SYGVKD. The CDR3 is 15 amino acids. CDR3 region: CAISEPPGVGTEAFF. DNA for the CDR3: TGTGCCATCAGTGAACCGCCCGGGGTAGGCACTGAAGCTTTCTTT.

The chain couples TRBV27 to TRBJ2-7, with 7 bases matching TRBD1. The CDR3 length is 14 residues. Germline CDR1 is MNHEY and CDR2 is SMNVEV (reference sequence). V shed 8 bases and J 3 bases; nucleotides not matched to a gene: 10. DNA of the CDR3: TGTGCCAGCGGACTCACAGGGGTAATCTACGAGCAGTACTTC. Amino acids: CASGLTGVIYEQYF.

CDR3 sequence (DNA): TGTGCCAGCAGTCCCAGGGGGGCCCGGGGATTATCTAGCACAGATACGCAGTATTTT. Protein: CASSPRGARGLSSTDTQYF. V gene TRBV5-4 combines with J gene TRBJ2-3; weak D call: TRBD1 (7 bases). Trimming took off 5 bases at V and 0 bases at J, with 25 bases between the two ends. The CDR3 loop spans 19 amino acids. CDR1 SGHNT and CDR2 YYREEE come from the germline V gene (reference sequence).

The chain is built from TRBV5-4 and TRBJ1-1; no clear D. The germline V gene encodes CDR1 SGHNT and CDR2 YYREEE (reference sequence). The length of the CDR3 is 14 residues. V was clipped by 0 bases and J by 5 bases, with 11 bases between them. The CDR3 DNA is TGTGCCAGCAGCTTGGTCGCGGTTGGGACTGAAGCTTTCTTT. The encoded protein is CASSLVAVGTEAFF.